The 30 T cell receptor beta chains reported below all come from one sample, sequenced in a study of blood T cell repertoires in COVID-19. Produced via immunoSEQ multiplex PCR; TCRdb's table is partial and in-frame only. This sample yields 90,000 to 100,000 clones, of which 65% to 85% are seen a single time; about 11% belongs to the top ten. Specimen: peripheral blood. These TCRs come from a woman aged 80 or over with acute or convalescent COVID-19.

The CDR3 DNA follows: TGTGCCAGCAGCCTCAGACTCATCGGGACCCAGTACTTC. The encoded protein is CASSLRLIGTQYF. The chain employs TRBV11-2 and TRBJ2-5; D ambiguous. V was shortened by 5 bases and J by 7 bases, with 14 bases between the two germline ends. The CDR3 extends over 13 amino acids. Germline assignment: CDR1 SGHAT and CDR2 FQNNGV.

On this clone: At one end, the junction sequence differs from germline, possibly due to a read error. J is TRBJ2-1 and V is TRBV3-1 (or the pseudogene TRBV3-2), with D possibly matching TRBD1 (5 bases). This CDR3 comprises 12 residues. Per the germline V gene, CDR1 is LGHDT and CDR2 is YNNKEL (reference sequence). In nucleotides, the CDR3 is TGTGCCAGCAGCCAAGAAGGGTATGGGGCGCTCTTC. Residues: CASSQEGYGALF.

V usage is TRBV11-2 and J usage is TRBJ2-3; a weak D match, TRBD1 (6 bases). V was pared by 5 bases and J by 4 bases, with 22 bases between. Germline lookup yields CDR1 SGHAT and CDR2 FQNNGV. CDR3 length equals 17 residues. DNA of the CDR3: TGTGCCAGCAGCCCATTGGTGGGGGCCCGACGGGCAGATACGCAGTATTTT. Translation: CASSPLVGARRADTQYF. Full variable domain (remainder filled in from reference TRBV11-2 and TRBJ2-3): EAGVAQSPRYKIIEKRQSVAFWCNPISGHATLYWYQQILGQGPKLLIQFQNNGVVDDSQLPKDRFSAERLKGVDSTLKIQPAKLEDSAVYLCASSPLVGARRADTQYFGPGTRLTVL.

The chain uses TRBV19 and TRBJ1-4; 8 bases fit TRBD1. Germline V CDR1 and CDR2: LNHDA, SQIVND (reference sequence). J was trimmed by 8 bases and V by 9 bases; bases with no gene match: 8. This CDR3 has 13 residues. The CDR3 reads CASHRGDSEKLFF. CDR3 sequence (DNA): TGTGCCAGCCACAGGGGGGATTCGGAAAAACTGTTTTTT.

This clone occurred a few times. The chain is built from TRBV7-6 and TRBJ2-3, with D possibly being TRBD1 (6 bases). V dropped 0 bases and J dropped 3 bases, with 10 bases sitting between them. The length of the CDR3 is 15 residues. The germline gives CDR1 SGHVS, CDR2 FNYEAQ. The CDR3 nucleotides read TGTGCCAGCAGCTTAGCGGGGGCCAGAACAGATACGCAGTATTTT. It encodes CASSLAGARTDTQYF.

The chain couples TRBV6-1 to TRBJ1-6; 10 bases fit TRBD1. The germline V gene has CDR1 MNHNS and CDR2 SASEGT. V lost 2 bases and J lost 2; bases outside the gene matches: 3. The length of the CDR3 is 17 residues. CDR3 bases: TGTGCCAGCAGTGAACCCGGACAGGGGGCCTATAATTCACCCCTCCACTTT. It specifies CASSEPGQGAYNSPLHF.

The V call is TRBV24-1, the J call TRBJ2-7; 7 bases agree with TRBD1. CDR1 is KGHDR, CDR2 SFDVKD, per germline. The CDR3 runs 12 residues. Losses at the gene ends were 5 bases for V and 5 bases for J; bases not matched to a gene: 2. The CDR3 here is CATSGQGNEQYF. DNA for the CDR3: TGTGCCACCAGTGGACAGGGCAACGAGCAGTACTTC.

The chain joins TRBV5-1 to TRBJ2-3; tentatively, D is TRBD1 (6 bases). Germline V CDR1 and CDR2: SGHRS, YFSETQ. The V and J ends lost 6 bases and 5 bases respectively, with 19 bases between them. This CDR3 is 15 amino acids long. This chain's CDR3 is CASTSRGLVLDTQYF. Here the CDR3 DNA reads TGCGCCAGCACCTCTAGGGGGTTAGTTTTAGATACGCAGTATTTT.

The chain couples TRBV5-8 to TRBJ2-1; 9 bases are shared with TRBD1. Germline lookup yields CDR1 SGHTS and CDR2 YDEGEE. Germline trimming cut 0 bases from V and 8 bases from J; bases unmatched to any gene: 21. The CDR3 is made up of 20 amino acids. The CDR3 region has the DNA TGTGCCAGCAGCTTGGGACTACAGGGGGCCCAAACGATGAGAGATGATGAGCAGTTCTTC. Protein sequence: CASSLGLQGAQTMRDDEQFF.

V gene TRBV6-5 combines with J gene TRBJ1-1, with a possible D match to TRBD1 (5 bases). V was trimmed by 2 bases and J by 2 bases, leaving 9 bases between them. This CDR3 has 14 residues. CDR1 is MNHEY and CDR2 is SVGAGI in the germline V gene. The CDR3 reads CASSYRRDNTEAFF. CDR3 coding DNA: TGTGCCAGCAGTTACCGCAGGGATAACACTGAAGCTTTCTTT.

V is TRBV9 and J is TRBJ1-4; 10 bases are shared with TRBD1. The CDR3 has 18 residues. CDR1 and CDR2 (germline): SGDLS, YYNGEE. J was trimmed by 6 bases and V by 4 bases; bases with no gene match: 15. The CDR3 DNA reads as TGTGCCAGCAGCCCCCGACTTGGGACAGGGGAAATTTATGAAAAACTGTTTTTT. As protein: CASSPRLGTGEIYEKLFF.

The sample holds a few counts of this clone. The chain couples TRBV5-4 to TRBJ1-3; tentative D call: TRBD1 (5 bases). The ends were cut back, 1 base at V and 4 bases at J, with 9 bases in the middle. The germline gives CDR1 SGHNT, CDR2 YYREEE (reference sequence). The length of the CDR3 is 14 residues. The CDR3 DNA sequence: TGTGCCAGCAGCTTGAAGGGGTCAGGAAACACCATATATTTT. Protein sequence: CASSLKGSGNTIYF.

This clone came up once. The genes are TRBV7-9 and TRBJ1-1; D ambiguous. The CDR3 length is 12 residues. The V gene lost 2 bases and the J gene lost 4 bases, with 5 bases spanning the gap. CDR1 is SEHNR, CDR2 FQNEAQ, per germline (reference sequence). Written as DNA, the CDR3 is TGTGCCAGCAGCTTAACATCCACTGAAGCTTTCTTT. Translation: CASSLTSTEAFF.

V gene TRBV2 combines with J gene TRBJ2-3; 10 bases are a match to TRBD1. The CDR3 runs to 14 residues. The germline CDR1 and CDR2 sequences are SNHLY and FYNNEI. Trimming at V came to 11 bases and at J to 7 bases, leaving 12 bases not matched to a gene. CDR3 residues: CAVGTGELLNTQYF. The CDR3 DNA sequence: TGTGCCGTCGGGACAGGGGAGTTATTGAATACGCAGTATTTT.

The chain uses TRBV7-2 and TRBJ2-7; possible D gene TRBD2, 6 bases. The CDR3 has 15 amino acids. Germline loops: CDR1 SGHTA, CDR2 FQGNSA. V dropped 2 bases and J dropped 2 bases, with 13 bases sitting between them. The CDR3 protein is CASSLRRDGAYEQYF. The CDR3 nucleotides are TGTGCCAGCAGCTTACGGCGGGACGGCGCCTACGAGCAGTACTTC.

This clone has a handful of counts. This chain links TRBV12-3 or TRBV12-4 with TRBJ1-1; possibly TRBD1 for D (5 bases). Trimming shortened V by 7 bases and J by 9 bases, and 18 bases separated the two germline ends. This CDR3 region has 13 residues. CDR3 protein: CASKYTRGEKAFF. DNA for the CDR3: TGTGCCAGCAAATACACACGGGGGGAGAAAGCTTTCTTT.

This clone was seen more than once but under ten times. The chain has TRBV24-1 and TRBJ1-5; TRBD1 aligns across 7 bases. J gave up 0 bases and V 10 bases, and 5 bases lay outside the gene matches. The germline V gene encodes CDR1 KGHDR and CDR2 SFDVKD. The CDR3 sequence is 14 residues long. The CDR3 here is CATSGQSSNQPQHF. Written as DNA, the CDR3 is TGTGCCACTTCGGGACAGTCTAGCAATCAGCCCCAGCATTTT.

This chain connects TRBV9 to TRBJ1-6; 7 bases map to TRBD1. J gave up 7 bases and V 0 bases, and 4 bases lay outside the gene matches. The CDR3 length is 15 residues. Germline CDR1 and CDR2: SGDLS and YYNGEE. CDR3 DNA: TGTGCCAGCAGCGTAGAGGGACAGCCGAATTCACCCCTCCACTTT. Translating gives CASSVEGQPNSPLHF.

The chain combines TRBV6-5 with TRBJ1-2, with no clear D. V lost 0 bases and J 0 bases, leaving 5 bases between the germline ends. The CDR3 totals 14 residues. From germline, CDR1 is MNHEY and CDR2 SVGAGI. The CDR3: CASSYSSANYGYTF. CDR3 nucleotides: TGTGCCAGCAGTTACTCAAGCGCTAACTATGGCTACACCTTC.

The chain carries TRBV5-1 and TRBJ1-2; 7 nucleotides match TRBD1. The V gene's germline CDR1 is SGHRS and CDR2 YFSETQ. Trimming cost V 5 bases and J 4 bases; bases outside gene matches: 8. There are 14 residues in the CDR3. CDR3 amino acids: CASSPAGTAYGYTF. In DNA, the CDR3 is TGCGCCAGCAGTCCTGCCGGGACAGCCTATGGCTACACCTTC.

The chain links TRBV11-3 to TRBJ1-2; D perhaps matches TRBD1 (6 bases). V lost 2 bases to trimming and J lost 5 bases, with 12 bases between them. In germline, CDR1 is SGHNT, CDR2 YENEEA. The CDR3 is made up of 14 amino acids. CDR3 in DNA: TGTGCCAGCAGCTTAAATCGGCAGGGGTATGGCTACACCTTC. Its protein product is CASSLNRQGYGYTF.

This clone was observed a handful of times. V is TRBV12-3 or TRBV12-4 and J is TRBJ1-2; D is unclear. This CDR3 contains 13 residues. V lost 5 bases and J 1 base, leaving 8 bases between the germline ends. The CDR3 DNA reads TGTGCCAGCAGTGAAGACAATAACTATGGCTACACCTTC. As protein: CASSEDNNYGYTF.

The chain's CDR3 is CSAQSTDTQYF. The CDR3 DNA reads as TGCAGTGCGCAGTCCACAGATACGCAGTATTTT. The V gene is TRBV20-1, the J gene TRBJ2-3; D is undetermined. With 6 bases removed from V and 2 bases from J, the gap between germline ends came to 6 bases. This CDR3 is 11 amino acids long. Germline-derived CDR1 and CDR2 are DFQATT and SNEGSKA (reference sequence).

V and J are TRBV7-2 and TRBJ2-3; weak D call: TRBD1 (6 bases). CDR3 length equals 15 residues. V was cut by 5 bases and J by 3 bases, with 15 bases left in between. The germline gives CDR1 SGHTA, CDR2 FQGNSA. CDR3 bases: TGTGCCAGCAGCCCGGACAGCTTGGGTACAGATACGCAGTATTTT. Translation gives CASSPDSLGTDTQYF.

The chain couples TRBV3-1 (or the pseudogene TRBV3-2) to TRBJ2-7; 9 bases align to TRBD1. The CDR3 is made up of 17 amino acids. Germline CDR1 reads LGHDT; CDR2 reads YNNKEL (reference sequence). Trimming removed 4 bases from V and 3 bases from J; junction bases left unmatched: 13. CDR3 region: CASSPIRGGTGCYEQYV. CDR3 DNA sequence: TGTGCCAGCAGCCCGATAAGGGGGGGGACAGGGTGCTACGAGCAGTACGTC.

V and J are TRBV28 and TRBJ1-2; D gene uncertain. The CDR3 length is 13 residues. Germline V lookup: CDR1 MDHEN, CDR2 SYDVKM. Trimming removed 2 bases at V and 2 bases at J, with 6 bases between. CDR3 coding DNA: TGTGCCAGCAGTTTAGTTCCAAACTATGGCTACACCTTC. As protein: CASSLVPNYGYTF.

In this sample, this clone turned up once. The rearrangement links TRBV28 to TRBJ2-2, with D tentatively TRBD1 (6 bases). Trimming removed 6 bases from V and 1 base from J, with 12 bases in between. This CDR3 comprises 15 residues. Germline CDR1 reads MDHEN; CDR2 reads SYDVKM. CDR3 loop: CASSPTDRNTGELFF. CDR3 coding DNA: TGTGCCAGCAGCCCCACGGACAGGAACACCGGGGAGCTGTTTTTT. Based on the CDR3 plus reference TRBV28 and TRBJ2-2, the full variable domain is DVKVTQSSRYLVKRTGEKVFLECVQDMDHENMFWYRQDPGLGLRLIYFSYDVKMKEKGDIPEGYSVSREKKERFSLILESASTNQTSMYLCASSPTDRNTGELFFGEGSRLTVL.

The J gene is TRBJ1-2, the V gene TRBV12-3 or TRBV12-4; D not resolved. V gave up 5 bases and J gave up 4 bases, with 11 bases separating them. The CDR3 covers 13 residues. For the CDR3, the DNA is TGTGCCAGCAGTCCCTTAGAGGGCTATGGCTACACCTTC. It is translated as CASSPLEGYGYTF.

The V and J genes are TRBV19 and TRBJ1-5, with 10 bases lining up with TRBD1. The CDR3 has 13 amino acids. Germline assignment: CDR1 LNHDA and CDR2 SQIVND (reference sequence). Germline trimming cut 6 bases from V and 6 bases from J; bases unmatched to any gene: 2. CDR3 nucleotide sequence: TGTGCCAGTAGCGGGACAGGGGTTCAGCCCCAGCATTTT. This codes for CASSGTGVQPQHF.

This rearrangement joins TRBV3-1 (or the pseudogene TRBV3-2) to TRBJ1-1, with D perhaps matching TRBD1 (5 bases). CDR1 and CDR2 from the germline V gene are LGHDT and YNNKEL (reference sequence). The CDR3 covers 15 residues. V was pared by 0 bases and J by 2 bases, with 10 bases between. The DNA for the CDR3 is TGTGCCAGCAGCCAAGATTGGGGGGAAAACACTGAAGCTTTCTTT. This encodes CASSQDWGENTEAFF.